Presented here are 22 T cell receptor beta chains from one specimen sequenced in a study of CD8 T cells in ankylosing spondylitis. TCRdb redid the calling of the 5' RACE reads with MiXCR, one entry per CDR3 protein. The repertoire holds 150,000 to 200,000 distinct CDR3 sequences, with around 18% as singletons. The sample comprised blood, either unsorted or a sorted T cell fraction (not recorded which). These receptors were obtained from a male donor with ankylosing spondylitis or in good health (not recorded which).

This clonotype was picked up a small number of times. The gene calls are TRBV6-1 and TRBJ2-6, with TRBD1 identical over 7 bases. The CDR3 is 16 residues long. After removal of 5 bases from V and 0 bases from J, the junction contained 4 bases not matched to a gene. Per germline, CDR1 MNHNS and CDR2 SASEGT. In DNA form, the CDR3 reads TGTGCCAGCAGTACAGGGGTTAACTCTGGGGCCAACGTCCTGACTTTC. Its translation is CASSTGVNSGANVLTF.

This clonotype was observed at least ten times. The chain combines TRBV7-8 with TRBJ2-7; D gene ambiguous. Between the trimmed V and J ends, which lost 6 bases and 9 bases, there was a span of 12 bases. Germline V CDR1 and CDR2: SGHVS, FQNEAQ. The CDR3 runs 11 residues. The CDR3 loop reads CASRIFLGQYF. DNA of the CDR3: TGTGCCAGCAGAATCTTCCTAGGGCAGTACTTC.

The chain has TRBV5-1 and TRBJ2-7; D remains unclear. Germline assignment: CDR1 SGHRS and CDR2 YFSETQ. V was shortened by 7 bases and J by 0 bases, with 14 bases between the two germline ends. The CDR3 is 14 residues long. The CDR3, as DNA: TGCGCCAGCCGACTGATCGCCTCCTCCTACGAGCAGTACTTC. Its protein product is CASRLIASSYEQYF.

This clonotype showed up many times. The rearrangement joins TRBV3-1 to TRBJ1-1; D not certain. This CDR3 region has 14 residues. Germline V gene data show CDR1 as LGHDT and CDR2 as YNNKEL (reference sequence). V gave up 4 bases and J gave up 7 bases, with 16 bases separating them. The CDR3 protein is CASSPRDGSREAFF. The CDR3 nucleotides read TGTGCCAGCAGCCCCCGCGACGGATCTCGTGAAGCTTTCTTT.

This clonotype was seen many times. The CDR3 DNA sequence: TGTGCCAGCAGTTTCGGTTTCGCCAGTTGGGAGACCCAGTACTTC. This encodes CASSFGFASWETQYF. The V call is TRBV28, the J call TRBJ2-5; D not certain. The CDR3 runs 15 residues. V lost 3 bases, J lost 5 bases, and 16 bases lay in between. CDR1 MDHEN and CDR2 SYDVKM come from the germline V gene.

Concerning this clonotype itself: A much bigger clone sits one base away, suggesting this may be a read error. The chain uses TRBV28 and TRBJ1-1; D ambiguous. Germline V lookup: CDR1 MDHEN, CDR2 SYDVKM. Trimming removed 3 bases at V and 4 bases at J, with 6 bases between. The CDR3 runs to 12 residues. The CDR3 spells CASSFEGTEAFF. For the CDR3, the DNA is TGTGCCAGCAGTTTTGAGGGCACTGAAGCTTTCTTT.

At least ten counts were recorded for this clonotype. J is TRBJ2-2 and V is TRBV5-6; 8 bases align to TRBD1. J was trimmed by 0 bases and V by 5 bases; bases with no gene match: 3. The length of the CDR3 is 15 residues. Germline V lookup: CDR1 SGHDT, CDR2 YYEEEE. The CDR3 DNA is TGTGCCAGCAGGCGGGACAGGACGAACACCGGGGAGCTGTTTTTT. It translates to CASRRDRTNTGELFF.

This clonotype came up many times. The chain combines TRBV10-3 with TRBJ2-1; D might be TRBD2 (6 bases). CDR1 is ENHRY, CDR2 SYGVKD, per germline. This CDR3 comprises 11 residues. Trimming took 7 bases from V and 8 from J, leaving 9 bases between them. The CDR3 protein is CAITVADEQFF. DNA for the CDR3: TGTGCCATCACCGTAGCGGATGAGCAGTTCTTC.

J is TRBJ2-7 and V is TRBV14; D assignment may be TRBD1 or TRBD2 (5 bases each). V lost 1 base and J 2 bases, leaving 18 bases between the germline ends. CDR3 length equals 17 residues. CDR1 is SGHDN and CDR2 is FVKESK in the germline V gene. Written as DNA, the CDR3 is TGTGCCAGCAGCCAAGTTGGGGGAACAGAAGCGACCTACGAGCAGTACTTC. Translated: CASSQVGGTEATYEQYF.

This clonotype has just a few counts. The chain couples TRBV6-5 to TRBJ1-2, with a possible D match to TRBD1 (5 bases). Germline V gene data show CDR1 as MNHEY and CDR2 as SVGAGI. Trimming removed 6 bases at V and 7 bases at J, with 12 bases between. The CDR3 consists of 12 residues. The CDR3 DNA reads TGTGCCAGCAGGCCAGGGTCCGGTGGCTACACCTTC. It specifies CASRPGSGGYTF.

This clonotype has a handful of counts. The rearrangement joins TRBV27 to TRBJ1-5; D remains unclear. Per the germline V gene, CDR1 is MNHEY and CDR2 is SMNVEV (reference sequence). The CDR3 is 13 residues long. Trimming shortened V by 6 bases and J by 2 bases, and 8 bases separated the two germline ends. CDR3 nucleotides: TGTGCCAGCAGGGAGGCAGGCAATCAGCCCCAGCATTTT. It translates to CASREAGNQPQHF.

The gene calls are TRBV5-1 and TRBJ1-1, with D perhaps matching TRBD1 (6 bases). In germline, CDR1 is SGHRS, CDR2 YFSETQ. The CDR3 is made up of 15 amino acids. Trimming took 0 bases from V and 11 from J, leaving 20 bases between them. The CDR3 sequence is CASSLAARGSGDAFF. DNA for the CDR3: TGCGCCAGCAGCTTGGCAGCCAGGGGTTCGGGTGACGCTTTCTTT.

This clonotype was counted at least ten times. This rearrangement joins TRBV20-1 to TRBJ2-5; 10 bases map to TRBD2. This CDR3 is 13 amino acids long. V lost 2 bases to trimming and J lost 7 bases; unmatched junction nucleotides: 4. In germline, CDR1 is DFQATT, CDR2 SNEGSKA (reference sequence). As DNA, the CDR3 is TGCAGTGCTAGACTAGCGGGAGAAGCGACCCAGTACTTC. Translation gives CSARLAGEATQYF.

A note on this clonotype: Possible read error: a much larger clone is one base away. The chain joins TRBV24-1 to TRBJ2-1; no definite D call. CDR1 is KGHDR and CDR2 is SFDVKD in the germline V gene. The CDR3 sequence is 15 residues long. The CDR3 is CATSDFRTSYTEQFF. The CDR3 DNA reads as TGTGCCACCAGTGATTTTAGGACCTCCTACACTGAGCAGTTCTTC.

This clonotype was seen repeatedly, ten times or more. The J gene is TRBJ2-1, the V gene TRBV5-1; 13 nucleotides line up with TRBD2. The germline V gene encodes CDR1 SGHRS and CDR2 YFSETQ. J lost 4 bases, V lost 1 base, and 14 bases had no gene match. The CDR3 is made up of 20 amino acids. Here the CDR3 reads CASSLKPGLAGREGYNEQFF. The DNA of the CDR3 is TGCGCCAGCAGCTTGAAGCCGGGACTAGCGGGACGTGAAGGATACAATGAGCAGTTCTTC.

This clonotype came up many times. The chain joins TRBV5-1 to TRBJ1-1, with TRBD1 as a possible D gene (5 bases). The V end was cut by 4 bases, the J end by 5 bases, with 18 bases between. This CDR3 comprises 15 residues. CDR1 and CDR2 from the germline V gene are SGHRS and YFSETQ. The CDR3 DNA sequence: TGCGCCAGCAGCAAGGGGCAGGGCCAGAGAACTGAAGCTTTCTTT. Translating it yields CASSKGQGQRTEAFF.

The J gene is TRBJ1-1, the V gene TRBV6-5; D remains unclear. V lost 2 bases, J lost 7 bases, and 8 bases lay in between. Germline V gene data show CDR1 as MNHEY and CDR2 as SVGAGI. The CDR3 is made up of 12 amino acids. CDR3 in DNA: TGTGCCAGCAGTTACGGACTCAGTGAAGCTTTCTTT. It encodes CASSYGLSEAFF.

On this clonotype: One base away lies a much larger clone, so this may be a sequencing read error. The chain couples TRBV29-1 to TRBJ2-5; 13 bases map to TRBD2. The CDR3 length is 12 residues. Germline assignment: CDR1 SQVTM and CDR2 ANQGSEA. The CDR3 region has the DNA TGCGCGTCGGGACTAGCGGGACCGGCCCAGCACTTC. The encoded protein is CASGLAGPAQHF.

The sample holds a few counts of this clonotype. This chain connects TRBV10-3 to TRBJ2-2; 8 positions agree with TRBD2. The CDR3 is 15 residues long. The V gene end was trimmed by 6 bases and the J gene end by 5 bases; junction bases not matched to a gene: 8. Per germline, CDR1 ENHRY and CDR2 SYGVKD. The CDR3 loop is CAISPGGRGTGELFF. The CDR3 DNA sequence: TGTGCCATCAGCCCGGGGGGGCGCGGAACCGGGGAGCTGTTTTTT.

This clonotype was found many times. The gene calls are TRBV10-3 and TRBJ2-1; the D is unclear. The germline V gene has CDR1 ENHRY and CDR2 SYGVKD. V lost 10 bases and J 1 base, leaving 11 bases between the germline ends. The CDR3 extends over 13 amino acids. The CDR3: CATLGGSYNEQFF. The DNA for the CDR3 is TGTGCCACCCTGGGTGGTTCCTACAATGAGCAGTTCTTC.

The chain recombines TRBV20-1 with TRBJ1-5; 7 bases map to TRBD1. The CDR3 consists of 15 residues. J lost 3 bases, V lost 5 bases, and 10 bases had no gene match. In germline, CDR1 is DFQATT, CDR2 SNEGSKA (reference sequence). The CDR3 DNA reads as TGCAGTGCTGTTCAGCGCGGGACAGTCAATCAGCCCCAGCATTTT. Translated, it gives CSAVQRGTVNQPQHF.

This clonotype has just a few counts. The chain uses TRBV7-9 and TRBJ1-2; 11 nucleotides agree with TRBD1. CDR3 length equals 16 residues. The germline CDR1 and CDR2 sequences are SEHNR and FQNEAQ (reference sequence). The V and J ends lost 7 bases and 3 bases, in that order; junction bases with no gene match: 10. The CDR3 sequence: CASTSLDRGPDYGYTF. The CDR3 coding sequence is TGTGCCAGCACCTCCTTGGACAGGGGGCCGGACTATGGCTACACCTTC.